The 27 T cell receptor beta chains listed next were all sequenced from one sample in a study of naive and memory T cell subsets. Antigens for these TCRs are unknown. An equimolar mix of two oligonucleotides served as the beta constant-region primer for TRBC1 and TRBC2. Ligated cDNA was amplified by four rounds of PCR with nested alpha and beta constant-region primers and SP2. TCRdb reanalysed the UMI-ligation and nested PCR reads using MiXCR and keeps one entry per CDR3 protein. The sample gives over 110,000 distinct CDR3 sequences, about a fifth of which show up once; about 0.57% is in the top ten. Notes on the study in general: Naive repertoires, especially CD8, held a few larger clonotypes, possibly memory cells re-expressing CD45RA.

Sample: naive CD8+ T cells from blood. The receptors derive from a human donor in good health.

CDR3: CASSHVPTSPWNEQFF. The CDR3 DNA sequence: TGTGCCAGCAGCCATGTACCGACTAGCCCCTGGAATGAGCAGTTCTTC. The chain recombines TRBV14 with TRBJ2-1, with 7 bases identical to TRBD2. The V gene end was trimmed by 3 bases and the J gene end by 7 bases; junction bases not matched to a gene: 12. The CDR3 runs 16 residues. Germline lookup yields CDR1 SGHDN and CDR2 FVKESK.

A few counts support this clonotype. The chain is built from TRBV5-6 and TRBJ1-3; the D gene is possibly TRBD1 (5 bases). Germline V CDR1 and CDR2: SGHDT, YYEEEE. CDR3 length equals 15 residues. V dropped 0 bases and J dropped 2 bases, with 9 bases sitting between them. The CDR3 DNA sequence: TGTGCCAGCAGCTTGGGACAGCTTACTGGAAACACCATATATTTT. Protein product: CASSLGQLTGNTIYF.

The chain joins TRBV2 to TRBJ2-3; possibly TRBD2 for D (5 bases). This CDR3 contains 14 residues. Looked up from germline, CDR1 is SNHLY and CDR2 is FYNNEI. With 5 bases removed from V and 2 bases from J, the gap between germline ends came to 11 bases. Written as DNA, the CDR3 is TGTGCCAGCAGTCCCCGGGGAGACACAGATACGCAGTATTTT. Translated: CASSPRGDTDTQYF.

This clonotype has a handful of counts. The chain has TRBV3-1 and TRBJ2-7; tentative D call: TRBD1 (6 bases). There are 14 residues in the CDR3. Trimming pared 0 bases from V and 3 bases from J, leaving 9 bases between. Germline CDR1 is LGHDT and CDR2 is YNNKEL (reference sequence). The DNA of the CDR3 is TGTGCCAGCAGCCAAGAAGGCAGGGGCTACGAGCAGTACTTC. Amino acid sequence: CASSQEGRGYEQYF.

The gene calls are TRBV28 and TRBJ2-7; 10 positions match TRBD1. The germline CDR1 and CDR2 sequences are MDHEN and SYDVKM. V dropped 6 bases and J dropped 1; count of bases not matched to a gene: 0. The CDR3 runs to 13 residues. The CDR3 DNA follows: TGTGCCAGCAGGGACAGGGGGTCCTACGAGCAGTACTTC. Amino acid sequence: CASRDRGSYEQYF.

This clonotype has just a few counts. The V gene is TRBV5-1, the J gene TRBJ2-7, with 8 bases lining up with TRBD2. Germline V CDR1 and CDR2: SGHRS, YFSETQ. The CDR3 sequence is 13 residues long. J was trimmed by 4 bases and V by 4 bases; bases with no gene match: 4. Here the CDR3 reads CASSPGGAYEQYF. CDR3 nucleotides: TGCGCCAGCAGCCCGGGGGGGGCATACGAGCAGTACTTC.

The CDR3 DNA sequence: TGCGCCAGCAGCCAAGCTGGGATCCGGGAAAAACTGTTTTTT. This encodes CASSQAGIREKLFF. The chain joins TRBV4-1 to TRBJ1-4; no clear D. The CDR3 consists of 14 residues. Trimming removed 1 base at V and 8 bases at J, with 11 bases between. Per the germline V gene, CDR1 is MGHRA and CDR2 is YSYEKL.

The table lists this clonotype with a few counts. The CDR3 coding sequence is TGTGCCAGCAGGCCGGGACTAGCGGGGGAGCAACAGTACTTC. Translation: CASRPGLAGEQQYF. The chain has TRBV27 and TRBJ2-7; 14 bases align to TRBD2. The CDR3 sequence is 14 residues long. Germline values: CDR1 MNHEY, CDR2 SMNVEV (reference sequence). V lost 6 bases, J lost 10 bases, and 8 bases stayed unmatched.

This clonotype came up once. The CDR3 spells CASSQPGLMSNEQFF. In DNA form, the CDR3 reads TGCGCCAGCAGCCAGCCGGGACTAATGTCGAATGAGCAGTTCTTC. This sequence joins TRBV4-1 and TRBJ2-1, with TRBD2 identical over 7 bases. There are 15 residues in the CDR3. Germline CDR1 is MGHRA and CDR2 is YSYEKL. V shed 3 bases, J shed 7 bases, and the junction held 9 bases outside the gene matches.

The chain links TRBV13 to TRBJ1-4; TRBD1 might be the D (5 bases). Trimming took 1 base from V and 2 from J, leaving 14 bases between them. The CDR3 is 17 residues long. Per the germline V gene, CDR1 is PRHDT and CDR2 is FYEKMQ (reference sequence). The CDR3 sequence: CASSLERWGRTNEKLFF. As DNA, the CDR3 is TGTGCCAGCAGCTTAGAGCGTTGGGGGAGGACTAATGAAAAACTGTTTTTT.

This chain connects TRBV4-1 to TRBJ2-7; no clear D gene. Trimming cost V 1 base and J 7 bases, with 14 bases left between them. Per germline, CDR1 MGHRA and CDR2 YSYEKL. This CDR3 is 14 amino acids long. The CDR3 DNA sequence: TGCGCCAGCAGCCAAGCCTTAAACGTCGGTGAGCAGTACTTC. Encoded protein: CASSQALNVGEQYF.

V and J are TRBV18 and TRBJ2-1; D is ambiguous. The V end was cut by 0 bases, the J end by 0 bases, with 6 bases between. Germline CDR1 reads KGHSH; CDR2 reads LQKENI. The CDR3 is made up of 15 amino acids. The CDR3 nucleotides read TGTGCCAGCTCACCACCGGCGAGCTCCTACAATGAGCAGTTCTTC. Its translation: CASSPPASSYNEQFF.

The table lists this clonotype with a few counts. V is TRBV7-9 and J is TRBJ2-3; 13 bases align to TRBD2. Trimming cost V 1 base and J 0 bases; bases outside gene matches: 1. CDR1 SEHNR and CDR2 FQNEAQ come from the germline V gene (reference sequence). The CDR3 has 17 amino acids. The CDR3 coding sequence is TGTGCCAGCAGCTTAGGGACTAGCGGGAGTAGCACAGATACGCAGTATTTT. As protein: CASSLGTSGSSTDTQYF.

V usage is TRBV2 and J usage is TRBJ2-6; 8 positions match TRBD1. Germline V gene lookup returns CDR1 SNHLY and CDR2 FYNNEI. CDR3 size: 15 residues. J was trimmed by 2 bases and V by 6 bases; bases with no gene match: 3. CDR3 nucleotides: TGTGCCAGCAGGCAACAGGGGGCTGGGGCCAACGTCCTGACTTTC. Translated: CASRQQGAGANVLTF.

The chain is built from TRBV12-3 or TRBV12-4 and TRBJ2-3, with 8 positions matching TRBD2. J was trimmed by 5 bases and V by 3 bases; bases with no gene match: 10. There are 16 residues in the CDR3. Here the CDR3 DNA reads TGTGCCAGCAGTTTTGGGCCAGCGGGAGCGGGAGATACGCAGTATTTT. Protein: CASSFGPAGAGDTQYF.

This clonotype has a handful of counts. The J gene is TRBJ2-1, the V gene TRBV12-3 or TRBV12-4, with D perhaps matching TRBD2 (6 bases). Trimming stripped 4 bases from V and 3 bases from J, with 13 bases between. The CDR3 runs 15 residues. CDR3 coding DNA: TGTGCCAGCAGTTCCGGACTACAGATCTACAATGAGCAGTTCTTC. This codes for CASSSGLQIYNEQFF.

This clonotype was seen only a few times. The J gene is TRBJ2-1, the V gene TRBV12-5; 7 bases agree with TRBD2. V shed 1 base, J shed 8 bases, and the junction held 11 bases outside the gene matches. This CDR3 region has 16 residues. The V gene's germline CDR1 is LGHNT and CDR2 FRNRAP. The DNA for the CDR3 is TGTGCTAGTGGTTTGGAACGGGGAGGGGCAGGGTATGAGCAGTTCTTC. Translation gives CASGLERGGAGYEQFF.

The gene calls are TRBV27 and TRBJ2-1; D unresolved. From germline, CDR1 is MNHEY and CDR2 SMNVEV (reference sequence). V lost 11 bases and J lost 1, with 12 bases in between. This CDR3 is 13 amino acids long. Written as DNA, the CDR3 is TGTGCCGCAGGAGCCCCGTCCTACAATGAGCAGTTCTTC. This encodes CAAGAPSYNEQFF.

This chain uses TRBV7-6 with TRBJ1-5; the match to TRBD1 covers 8 bases. V dropped 5 bases and J dropped 4; count of bases not matched to a gene: 10. The CDR3 runs 16 residues. Germline V CDR1 and CDR2: SGHVS, FNYEAQ. CDR3 DNA: TGTGCCAGCAGCCAAGCACCTTGGACAGGGAATCAGCCCCAGCATTTT. It codes for CASSQAPWTGNQPQHF.

The rearrangement links TRBV7-9 to TRBJ2-1; tentatively, D is TRBD2 (5 bases). The CDR3 sequence is 14 residues long. V was pared by 1 base and J by 8 bases, with 12 bases between. CDR1 is SEHNR and CDR2 is FQNEAQ in the germline V gene (reference sequence). CDR3 bases: TGTGCCAGCAGCTTAGTGGCTAGCTTCGATGAGCAGTTCTTC. Amino acids: CASSLVASFDEQFF.

The DNA of the CDR3 is TGTGCCTGGAGTTCGGCAGGGATGAACACTGAAGCTTTCTTT. This encodes CAWSSAGMNTEAFF. V gene TRBV30 combines with J gene TRBJ1-1; perhaps TRBD1 as D (5 bases). Germline V CDR1 and CDR2: GTSNPN, SVGIG (reference sequence). The CDR3 is 14 amino acids. V was trimmed by 2 bases and J by 0 bases, leaving 10 bases between them.

There are a few counts of this clonotype. This chain joins TRBV7-6 and TRBJ1-4; 10 bases line up with TRBD1. Trimming removed 6 bases from V and 10 bases from J; junction bases left unmatched: 2. The germline V gene encodes CDR1 SGHVS and CDR2 FNYEAQ. The CDR3 has 12 amino acids. The CDR3 DNA sequence: TGTGCCAGCAGTTGGACAGGGGGAAAACTGTTTTTT. Translation gives CASSWTGGKLFF.

The CDR3 DNA is TGTGCCAGCAGCTTCCGACAGTACAATGAGCAGTTCTTC. As protein: CASSFRQYNEQFF. This chain joins TRBV7-6 and TRBJ2-1, with D tentatively TRBD1 (5 bases). V lost 3 bases and J lost 4, with 7 bases in between. Germline V CDR1 and CDR2: SGHVS, FNYEAQ. CDR3 length: 13 amino acids.

This chain uses TRBV27 with TRBJ2-6, with 11 bases identical to TRBD1. The trim removed 1 base at V and 1 base at J, leaving 3 bases unmatched. In germline, CDR1 is MNHEY, CDR2 SMNVEV (reference sequence). The CDR3 has 18 amino acids. This CDR3 is CASSLLGTGGSGANVLTF. Written as DNA, the CDR3 is TGTGCCAGCAGTTTATTAGGGACAGGGGGTTCTGGGGCCAACGTCCTGACTTTC.

This clonotype appeared a few times. This sequence joins TRBV2 and TRBJ2-1; no clear D gene. CDR1 and CDR2 from the germline V gene are SNHLY and FYNNEI. Deletions cut 9 bases from V and 1 base from J, with 13 bases between. This CDR3 contains 14 residues. CDR3 sequence (DNA): TGTGCCAGTAAAACGGAGTCTTCCTACAATGAGCAGTTCTTC. It is translated as CASKTESSYNEQFF.

At least ten counts were recorded for this clonotype. V usage is TRBV25-1 and J usage is TRBJ1-3; D perhaps matches TRBD1 (5 bases). Germline V gene data show CDR1 as MGHDK and CDR2 as SYGVNS. The V and J ends lost 1 base and 11 bases respectively, with 12 bases between them. This CDR3 contains 13 residues. CDR3 bases: TGTGCCAGCAGTGAATTCAGGGACTTGTCCATATATTTT. Protein: CASSEFRDLSIYF.

The chain combines TRBV6-5 with TRBJ2-7, with a weak D call TRBD1 (6 bases). Germline values: CDR1 MNHEY, CDR2 SVGAGI. V was trimmed by 4 bases and J by 7 bases, leaving 11 bases between them. The CDR3 totals 12 residues. CDR3 in amino acids: CASSSNGQEQYF. CDR3 sequence (DNA): TGTGCCAGCAGTTCCAACGGACAGGAGCAGTACTTC.